One and the same sample provided the 4 T cell receptor beta chains below, sequenced in a study of T cell repertoires in cytomegalovirus infection (dated by TCRdb to the late 2010s). The instrument given in TCRdb is Illumina HiSeq 1500. Clones were called with MiXCR by TCRdb after fastp trimmed the public reads at Q25, and only in-frame beta chains were retained. Rows are unified per CDR3 protein, each entry keeping the most common DNA and genes. The sample data list roughly 700,000 distinct CDR3 sequences, and around a third of these were observed just once. The top ten hold 15% to 20% of the sample. In light of the paper, this sample's treatment or condition label describes: in vitro stimulation with specific CMV peptide epitopes to enrich CMV-specific T cells. The antigens for these receptors are not known. The source was cultured PBMCs, collected from culture after CMV antigen stimulation. These receptors came from a human donor in good health (CMV status not recorded). Some clones in this sample may be carry-over from other donors' samples.

This clonotype was seen more than once but under ten times. The V and J genes are TRBV6-1 and TRBJ2-7; D is uncertain. The CDR3 consists of 13 residues. Looked up from germline, CDR1 is MNHNS and CDR2 is SASEGT. Trimming shortened V by 1 base and J by 12 bases, and 16 bases separated the two germline ends. Here the CDR3 DNA reads TGTGCCAGCAGTGAAGTAGAGGAGTCGGTTGGGTACTTC. Protein product: CASSEVEESVGYF.

V is TRBV6-8 and J is TRBJ2-1, with D unclear. CDR1 is MNHGY, CDR2 SAAAGT, per germline. The germline V and J ends were trimmed by 5 bases and 14 bases, with 19 bases remaining between them. The CDR3 loop spans 13 amino acids. This chain's CDR3 is CASSRPDGPKKFF. The CDR3 coding sequence is TGTGCCAGCAGTCGTCCGGACGGGCCCAAAAAGTTCTTC.

This clonotype was picked up a small number of times. The chain combines TRBV15 with TRBJ2-7; D is perhaps TRBD2 (5 bases). The V gene's germline CDR1 is LNHNV and CDR2 YYDKDF (reference sequence). The CDR3 sequence is 13 residues long. Deletions cut 1 base from V and 9 bases from J, with 13 bases between. The CDR3 DNA is TGTGCCACCAGCAGAGCGGAGGACCGGGGGCAGTACTTC. It specifies CATSRAEDRGQYF.

This clonotype was seen more than once but under ten times. The chain recombines TRBV12-3 or TRBV12-4 with TRBJ2-5; D perhaps matches TRBD1 (5 bases). The V gene lost 6 bases and the J gene lost 3 bases, with 23 bases spanning the gap. The CDR3 is made up of 17 amino acids. The CDR3 DNA is TGTGCCAGCAGCCATGCGTACAGGTTAACCCTGGAAGAGACCCAGTACTTC. Its protein is CASSHAYRLTLEETQYF.